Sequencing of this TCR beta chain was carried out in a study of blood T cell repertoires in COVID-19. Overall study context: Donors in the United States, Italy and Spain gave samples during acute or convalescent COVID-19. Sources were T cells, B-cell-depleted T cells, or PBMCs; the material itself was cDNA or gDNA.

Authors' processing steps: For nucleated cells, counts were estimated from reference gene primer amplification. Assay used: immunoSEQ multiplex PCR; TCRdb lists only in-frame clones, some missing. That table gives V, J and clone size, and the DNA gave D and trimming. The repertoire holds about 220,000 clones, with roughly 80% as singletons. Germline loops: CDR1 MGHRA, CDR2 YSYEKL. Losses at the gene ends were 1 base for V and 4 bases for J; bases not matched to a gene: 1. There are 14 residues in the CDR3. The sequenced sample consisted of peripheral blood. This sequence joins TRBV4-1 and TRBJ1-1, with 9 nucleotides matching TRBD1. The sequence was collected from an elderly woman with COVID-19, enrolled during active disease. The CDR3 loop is CASSQGQGGTEAFF. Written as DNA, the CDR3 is TGCGCCAGCAGCCAAGGACAGGGGGGCACTGAAGCTTTCTTT.